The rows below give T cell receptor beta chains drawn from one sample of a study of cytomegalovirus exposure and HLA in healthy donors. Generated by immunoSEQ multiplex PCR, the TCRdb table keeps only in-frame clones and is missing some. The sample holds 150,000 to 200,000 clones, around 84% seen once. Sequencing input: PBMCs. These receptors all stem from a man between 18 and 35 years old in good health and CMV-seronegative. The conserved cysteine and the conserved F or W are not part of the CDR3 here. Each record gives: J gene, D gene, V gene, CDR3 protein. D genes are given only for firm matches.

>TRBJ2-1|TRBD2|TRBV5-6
ASSGGRVGNEQF
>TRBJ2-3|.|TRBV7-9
ASGTGLDTQY
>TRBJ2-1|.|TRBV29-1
SVVLGMLAGAEQF
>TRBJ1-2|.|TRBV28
ASSFRVGGYT
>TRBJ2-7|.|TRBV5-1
ASSLGQYSYEQY
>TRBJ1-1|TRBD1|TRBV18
ASSPIQTGTEAF
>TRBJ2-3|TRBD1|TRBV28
ASSSRGQSTDTQY
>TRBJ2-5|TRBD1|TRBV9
ASSVAGQQQETQY
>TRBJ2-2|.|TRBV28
ASSSWTGELF
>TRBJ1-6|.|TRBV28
ASILSGPYNSPLH
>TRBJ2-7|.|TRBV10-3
AISEWRASGAHEQY
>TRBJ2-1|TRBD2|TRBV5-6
ASSLLAGDEQF
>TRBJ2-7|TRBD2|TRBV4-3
ASSHLLAGGAYEQY
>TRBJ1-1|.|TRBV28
ASSSNFNTEAF
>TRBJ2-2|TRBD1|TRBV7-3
ASRPGGTGTGELF
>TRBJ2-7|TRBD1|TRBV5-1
ASSFDRDTYEQY
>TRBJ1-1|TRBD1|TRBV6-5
ASSQSRDSTEAF
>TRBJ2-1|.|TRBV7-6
ASSPHWGDSYNEQF
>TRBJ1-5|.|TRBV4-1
ASSHPGRNQPQH
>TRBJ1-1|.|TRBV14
ASSQGSKAF
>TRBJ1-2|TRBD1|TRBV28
ASSLEQGARGYT
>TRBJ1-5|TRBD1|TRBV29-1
SVVLQGDQPQH
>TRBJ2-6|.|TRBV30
AWTPGVLITGANVLT
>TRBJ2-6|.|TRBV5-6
ASSAFSRPESGANVLT
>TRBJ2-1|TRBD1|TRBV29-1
SVDAPGGTEQF
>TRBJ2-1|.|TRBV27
ASSRVYNEQF
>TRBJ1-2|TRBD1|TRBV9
ASRGGDRGQDYGYT
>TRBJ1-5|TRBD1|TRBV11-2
ASSPSQGHSNQPQH
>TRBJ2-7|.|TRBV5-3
ARIPRYPKMEQY
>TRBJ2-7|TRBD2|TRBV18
ASSTSPGTISYEQY
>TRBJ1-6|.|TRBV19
ASSTSSNSPLH
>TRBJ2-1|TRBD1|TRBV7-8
ASSSAGTGGNEQF
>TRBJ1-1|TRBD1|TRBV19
ASSIYRGMNTEAF
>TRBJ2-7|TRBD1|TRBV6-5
ASRIGTGLYEQY
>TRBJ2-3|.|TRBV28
ASSQRGGAGTDTQY
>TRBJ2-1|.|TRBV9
ASSVGGRDPERF
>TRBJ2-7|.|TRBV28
ASMPQGPLGYEQY
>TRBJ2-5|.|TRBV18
ASSPGTGETQY
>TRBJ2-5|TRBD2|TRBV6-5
ASSPGLAVETQY
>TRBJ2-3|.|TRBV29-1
SVETAGLRTDTQY
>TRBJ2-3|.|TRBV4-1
ASSQDRAGGEDTQY
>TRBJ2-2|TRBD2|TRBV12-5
ASGSPGTSGTGELF
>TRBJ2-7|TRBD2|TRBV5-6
ASSFLAPTSGRRVEQY
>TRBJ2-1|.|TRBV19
ASSMQGSYNEQF
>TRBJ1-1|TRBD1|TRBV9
ASSARDREYTEAF
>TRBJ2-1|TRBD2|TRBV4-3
ASSRAGTSSLGEQF
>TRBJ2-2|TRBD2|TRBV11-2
ASSSAGGYTGELF
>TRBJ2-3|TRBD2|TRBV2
ASSDWSGGARTDTQY
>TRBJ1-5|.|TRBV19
ASSIGSRTPGNQPQH
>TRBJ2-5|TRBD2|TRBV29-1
SVLHTGTNQETQY
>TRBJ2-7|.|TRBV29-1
SVETGRGPGDDEQY
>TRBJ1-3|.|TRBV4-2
ASSQVGSSSLSGNTIY
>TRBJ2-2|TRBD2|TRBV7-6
ASSHGGGNTGELF
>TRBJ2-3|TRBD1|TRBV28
ASRDRGTPTDTQY
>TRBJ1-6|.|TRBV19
ASTHRASNSPLH
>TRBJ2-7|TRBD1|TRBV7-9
SSSQTGASYEQY